The 18 T cell receptor beta chains presented below share a single source sample, sequenced in a study of cytomegalovirus exposure and HLA in healthy donors. Researchers ran the PCR with 60 Vbeta and 13 Jbeta primers. Method: immunoSEQ multiplex PCR; TCRdb's copy keeps in-frame clones and lacks some. The sample contains about 100,000 clones, roughly 80% of which appear only once. Sequencing was done on a sample of PBMCs. All receptors come from a male donor in good health and CMV-seropositive.

The gene calls are TRBV19 and TRBJ2-2; 12 bases are shared with TRBD1. The germline CDR1 and CDR2 sequences are LNHDA and SQIVND (reference sequence). The CDR3 consists of 15 residues. V trimming: 5 bases; J trimming: 6 bases; junction bases outside the gene matches: 4. The CDR3 loop reads CASSPRDRGPGELFF. For the CDR3, the DNA is TGTGCCAGTAGTCCCCGGGACAGGGGGCCCGGGGAGCTGTTTTTT.

This chain connects TRBV7-2 to TRBJ1-1; D is unclear. CDR3 size: 14 residues. Germline lookup yields CDR1 SGHTA and CDR2 FQGNSA. V lost 1 base to trimming and J lost 0 bases, with 6 bases between them. This CDR3 is CASSLVAMNTEAFF. In DNA, the CDR3 is TGTGCCAGCAGCTTAGTAGCCATGAACACTGAAGCTTTCTTT.

V is TRBV7-2 and J is TRBJ2-1; 9 bases line up with TRBD2. This CDR3 region has 16 residues. Trimming removed 6 bases from V and 2 bases from J; junction bases left unmatched: 8. CDR1 SGHTA and CDR2 FQGNSA come from the germline V gene. The CDR3 DNA is TGTGCCAGCAGAGAAGGGCTAGCGGGAACCTACAATGAGCAGTTCTTC. Protein sequence: CASREGLAGTYNEQFF. The whole variable domain, remainder taken from reference TRBV7-2 and TRBJ2-1, is GAGVSQSPSNKVTEKGKDVELRCDPISGHTALYWYRQSLGQGLEFLIYFQGNSAPDKSGLPSDRFSAERTGGSVSTLTIQRTQQEDSAVYLCASREGLAGTYNEQFFGPGTRLTVL.

This clone was seen a few times. The chain couples TRBV7-2 to TRBJ2-2; tentatively, D is TRBD2 (5 bases). This CDR3 has 16 amino acids. Germline V CDR1 and CDR2: SGHTA, FQGNSA. Trimming cost V 5 bases and J 1 base, with 14 bases left between them. The CDR3 is CASSPVSSENTGELFF. The CDR3 DNA reads TGTGCCAGCAGCCCCGTCAGTAGCGAGAACACCGGGGAGCTGTTTTTT.

This chain uses TRBV6-5 with TRBJ1-1; D is undetermined. CDR1 and CDR2 (germline): MNHEY, SVGAGI. The CDR3 contains 13 residues. The germline V and J ends were trimmed by 5 bases and 6 bases, with 13 bases remaining between them. DNA for the CDR3: TGTGCCAGCAGTGAAGCGGCGGTATCTGAAGCTTTCTTT. Residues: CASSEAAVSEAFF.

This clone was counted once. The J gene is TRBJ2-1, the V gene TRBV11-2; TRBD1 is a possible D gene (6 bases). In germline, CDR1 is SGHAT, CDR2 FQNNGV. With 5 bases removed from V and 4 bases from J, the gap between germline ends came to 9 bases. The CDR3 contains 13 residues. The CDR3 spells CASSLQGYNEQFF. The CDR3 region has the DNA TGTGCCAGCAGCCTACAGGGTTACAATGAGCAGTTCTTC.

This chain connects TRBV7-3 to TRBJ2-1, with a tentative D call TRBD1 (6 bases). The CDR3 is 15 residues long. Germline V gene data show CDR1 as SGHTA and CDR2 as FQGTGA. Trimming cost V 6 bases and J 5 bases, with 17 bases left between them. CDR3 DNA: TGTGCCAGCAGTCTGCATCAGGGGCCAGACAATGAGCAGTTCTTC. It is translated as CASSLHQGPDNEQFF.

The chain links TRBV7-8 to TRBJ2-7; no definite D call. This CDR3 is 12 amino acids long. Germline CDR1 and CDR2: SGHVS and FQNEAQ. The germline V and J ends were trimmed by 4 bases and 4 bases, with 8 bases remaining between them. The CDR3, as DNA: TGTGCCAGCAGCTCCTTGAGGTACGAGCAGTACTTC. It specifies CASSSLRYEQYF.

The CDR3 bases are TGTGCCAGCACCGGGCCGGGACAAACTTACGAGCAGTACTTC. Amino acid sequence: CASTGPGQTYEQYF. The genes are TRBV28 and TRBJ2-7; D may be TRBD1 (6 bases). The CDR3 is 14 amino acids. Deletions cut 7 bases from V and 4 bases from J, with 17 bases between. CDR1 is MDHEN and CDR2 is SYDVKM in the germline V gene.

The CDR3 region has the DNA TGTGCCTGGAGTGGGGTAGCGGGCGAGCAGTACTTC. This codes for CAWSGVAGEQYF. V and J are TRBV30 and TRBJ2-5, with TRBD2 matching over 7 bases. The DNA end is a closer match to TRBJ2-7, so the J assignment may be wrong. The germline CDR1 and CDR2 sequences are GTSNPN and SVGIG (reference sequence). This CDR3 region has 12 residues.

This chain links TRBV4-1 with TRBJ2-1, with 7 bases identical to TRBD2. V lost 0 bases to trimming and J lost 4 bases; unmatched junction nucleotides: 6. Germline lookup yields CDR1 MGHRA and CDR2 YSYEKL. The CDR3 covers 16 residues. CDR3 sequence reads: CASSQDTLAEYNEQFF. The CDR3 region has the DNA TGCGCCAGCAGCCAAGATACCCTAGCGGAGTACAATGAGCAGTTCTTC.

CDR3 bases: TGTGCCAGCAGCCCAAGGACTAGTTGGAATGAGCAGTTCTTC. Its translation is CASSPRTSWNEQFF. J is TRBJ2-1 and V is TRBV7-2, with 7 bases that match TRBD2. J was trimmed by 7 bases and V by 5 bases; bases with no gene match: 8. Looked up from germline, CDR1 is SGHTA and CDR2 is FQGNSA. The CDR3 is made up of 14 amino acids.

The chain joins TRBV10-3 to TRBJ2-3; D is possibly TRBD2 (6 bases). V lost 7 bases, J lost 2 bases, and 10 bases lay in between. Germline lookup yields CDR1 ENHRY and CDR2 SYGVKD. The CDR3 is made up of 13 amino acids. Here the CDR3 reads CAITGGNTDTQYF. The CDR3 DNA follows: TGTGCCATCACCGGCGGGAACACAGATACGCAGTATTTT.

The chain joins TRBV25-1 to TRBJ1-2; 7 bases line up with TRBD1. Trimming cost V 2 bases and J 8 bases; bases outside gene matches: 5. Per the germline V gene, CDR1 is MGHDK and CDR2 is SYGVNS. There are 13 residues in the CDR3. The CDR3 DNA sequence: TGTGCCAGCAGTGAAGGACAGGCGAAAGGCTACACCTTC. Protein sequence: CASSEGQAKGYTF.

This clone was detected once. CDR3 sequence: CASSPSGGSGPFVEQYF. CDR3 coding DNA: TGTGCCAGCTCACCGAGCGGGGGGAGCGGCCCTTTTGTGGAGCAGTACTTC. The gene calls are TRBV18 and TRBJ2-7; TRBD2 matches at 9 bases. Looked up from germline, CDR1 is KGHSH and CDR2 is LQKENI. The CDR3 covers 17 residues. Trimming removed 3 bases from V and 7 bases from J; junction bases left unmatched: 16.

J is TRBJ2-3 and V is TRBV27; D is unresolved. The V gene's germline CDR1 is MNHEY and CDR2 SMNVEV (reference sequence). This CDR3 is built from 14 residues. Trimming left V 6 bases short and J 1 base short, with 11 bases between. The CDR3 region has the DNA TGTGCCAGCAGGCCTCTGGCGGGCACAGATACGCAGTATTTT. Protein: CASRPLAGTDTQYF.

The V gene is TRBV19, the J gene TRBJ1-1, with D possibly being TRBD1 (6 bases). The CDR3 runs to 14 residues. CDR1 and CDR2 (germline): LNHDA, SQIVND (reference sequence). Deletions cut 4 bases from V and 4 bases from J, with 13 bases between. The CDR3, as DNA: TGTGCCAGTAGTAATACAGGGTCGAGCACTGAAGCTTTCTTT. It translates to CASSNTGSSTEAFF.

The chain couples TRBV27 to TRBJ2-7, with TRBD2 matching 9 bases. Germline CDR1 and CDR2: MNHEY and SMNVEV (reference sequence). This CDR3 contains 15 residues. The V gene end was trimmed by 8 bases and the J gene end by 5 bases; junction bases not matched to a gene: 13. The CDR3 loop reads CASRGLTSGRNEQYF. The CDR3 DNA sequence: TGTGCCAGCCGAGGGTTGACTAGCGGAAGAAACGAGCAGTACTTC.